The entry below gives a single T cell receptor beta chain sequence along with its context. It lacks a known antigen. Qualities for individual bases were not recorded, and no much larger clone is one base off. The library was produced with RT-PCR. The run used a NextSeq 550. Through fastp at Q25 and MiXCR, TCRdb rebuilt clones from the public reads, retaining in-frame beta chains. Every distinct CDR3 protein forms one entry, paired with its most common genes and DNA. The sample yields 150,000 to 200,000 distinct CDR3 sequences; approximately 30% were counted once. The ten largest clones represent roughly 3% of the sample. These data belong to a study of patients and donors after allogeneic stem cell transplantation (dated by TCRdb to about 2020). This TCR was sampled from a human donor who was either an allogeneic HSCT recipient or a stem cell or donor lymphocyte infusion donor (not recorded which). It is not recorded whose cells these are; they may come from a transplant donor. Input material: blood, either unsorted or a sorted T cell fraction (not recorded which).

The DNA sequence follows: TGTGCCAGCAGCCCTGACAGGGGTGACTACGAGCAGTACTTC. This yields the protein CASSPDRGDYEQYF. The rearranged segments are TRBV6-5 and TRBJ2-7; 8 bases in the middle match TRBD1. From the cysteine through the phenylalanine, the CDR3 covers 14 amino acids. Just the 42-base CDR3 DNA is kept, in frame starting at base 1. Per the germline V gene, MNHEY is the CDR1 and SVGAGI is the CDR2. V has 6 bases trimmed and J has 3 bases trimmed; junction bases matching no gene number 7.